This T cell receptor (beta chain) was sequenced for a study of T cells in Graves' hyperthyroidism and ophthalmopathy. Trimming cost V 3 bases and J 3 bases, with 12 bases left between them. Looked up from germline, CDR1 is SGHRS and CDR2 is YFSETQ. This CDR3 comprises 15 residues. The source material, RNA transcripts, was used to amplify TCR beta CDR3 regions. Carried out on the TCR CDR3, a first-round RT-PCR used the HTBI primer set. Using its own MiXCR run on the multiplex PCR reads, TCRdb lists one record per CDR3 protein. This table holds about 640,000 distinct CDR3 sequences, 20% to 25% found once.

What was sequenced was blood. This sequence originates from a man aged 25 to 45 with Graves' ophthalmopathy. The V and J genes are TRBV5-1 and TRBJ1-4; possibly TRBD1 for D (5 bases). CDR3 loop: CASSSSGSANEKLFF. The DNA of the CDR3 is TGCGCCAGCAGCTCATCAGGGTCGGCTAATGAAAAACTGTTTTTT.